One sample yielded the 5 T cell receptor beta chains listed below, sequenced in a study of identical twins. Each CDR3 protein gets one entry after TCRdb re-called the 5' RACE reads with MiXCR. This sample carries under 350,000 distinct CDR3 sequences, 7.5% to 9.5% of them seen once, and the ten largest clones take roughly 7%. The data were also submitted as part of a second study, on yellow fever vaccine responses in identical twins.

The sequencing sample was made of CD8+ T cells sorted from blood. These TCRs come from a woman between 18 and 29 years old in good health.

This clonotype turned up a few times. This chain links TRBV11-2 with TRBJ2-7; D call uncertain. V was trimmed by 3 bases and J by 6 bases, leaving 9 bases between them. This CDR3 spans 12 amino acids. CDR1 and CDR2 (germline): SGHAT, FQNNGV. The chain's CDR3 is CASSFRWAEQYF. Here the CDR3 DNA reads TGTGCCAGCAGCTTTAGGTGGGCCGAGCAGTACTTC.

V usage is TRBV20-1 and J usage is TRBJ2-5; 9 nucleotides align to TRBD1. The CDR3 covers 15 residues. Germline values: CDR1 DFQATT, CDR2 SNEGSKA (reference sequence). The trim removed 0 bases at V and 4 bases at J, leaving 6 bases unmatched. The CDR3 here is CSARDEQGARETQYF. Written as DNA, the CDR3 is TGCAGTGCTAGAGATGAACAGGGGGCGCGAGAGACCCAGTACTTC.

This clonotype was found a few times. The genes are TRBV29-1 and TRBJ2-5; D gene ambiguous. This CDR3 is built from 12 residues. The V gene's germline CDR1 is SQVTM and CDR2 ANQGSEA. V was clipped by 2 bases and J by 5 bases, with 9 bases between them. CDR3 coding DNA: TGCAGCGTTGAACCCTACTCCGAGACCCAGTACTTC. It encodes CSVEPYSETQYF.

This chain joins TRBV29-1 and TRBJ2-1; D is unclear. From germline, CDR1 is SQVTM and CDR2 ANQGSEA. Trimming pared 4 bases from V and 6 bases from J, leaving 10 bases between. This CDR3 spans 12 amino acids. CDR3 coding DNA: TGCAGCGTTGCGTTGGCAGGCAATGAGCAGTTCTTC. Residues: CSVALAGNEQFF.

The CDR3 bases are TGTGCCAGCAGTCCTAGGGGGCTGCCGCAAGAGACCCAGTACTTC. As protein: CASSPRGLPQETQYF. The chain uses TRBV3-1 and TRBJ2-5; 7 nucleotides align to TRBD1. CDR1 and CDR2 (germline): LGHDT, YNNKEL (reference sequence). The length of the CDR3 is 15 residues. With V trimmed by 6 bases and J by 2 bases, 9 bases remained unmatched.